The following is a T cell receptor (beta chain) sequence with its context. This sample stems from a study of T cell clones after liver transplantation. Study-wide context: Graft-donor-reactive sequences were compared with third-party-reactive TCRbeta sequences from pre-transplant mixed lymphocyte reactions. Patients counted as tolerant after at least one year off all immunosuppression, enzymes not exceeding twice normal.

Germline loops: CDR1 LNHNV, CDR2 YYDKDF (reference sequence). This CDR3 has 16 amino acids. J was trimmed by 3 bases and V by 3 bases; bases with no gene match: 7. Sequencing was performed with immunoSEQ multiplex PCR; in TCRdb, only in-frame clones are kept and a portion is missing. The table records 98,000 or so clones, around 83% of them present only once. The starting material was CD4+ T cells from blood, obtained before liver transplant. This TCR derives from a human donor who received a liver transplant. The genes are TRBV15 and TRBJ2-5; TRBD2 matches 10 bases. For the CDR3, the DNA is TGTGCCACCAGCAGGGGTGAAGCGGGGGGGAAAGAGACCCAGTACTTC. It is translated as CATSRGEAGGKETQYF.